The entry that follows covers one T cell receptor (beta chain) sequence. The data belong to a study of blood T cell repertoires in COVID-19. Turning to the study itself: Samples representing acute and convalescent COVID-19 were sourced from the United States, Italy and Spain. PBMCs, B-cell-depleted T cells, or T cells were the source of the cDNA or gDNA that made up the material.

V was clipped by 4 bases and J by 4 bases, with 11 bases between them. Germline V CDR1 and CDR2: MDHEN, SYDVKM. This CDR3 is built from 13 residues. Some clones are missing from TCRdb's copy, which holds only in-frame ones; the method was immunoSEQ multiplex PCR. This table holds 170,000 or so clones, roughly 86% found once. The clonotype was recovered from a man aged 55 to 70 with COVID-19, enrolled during active disease. The chain couples TRBV28 to TRBJ2-7, with D uncertain. Material for sequencing was peripheral blood. CDR3: CASSSGGQYEQYF. CDR3 bases: TGTGCCAGCAGTTCCGGCGGCCAGTACGAGCAGTACTTC.